These 20 T cell receptor beta chains were all obtained from the same sample, sequenced in a study of graft-versus-host responses after intestinal transplantation. Clones were read by immunoSEQ multiplex PCR, and TCRdb kept only the in-frame ones, dropping some. The sample includes about 130,000 clones, 85% to 95% seen only once; the top ten take 0.16%. The antigens for these receptors are not known. The sequencing used unstimulated CD4+ T cells sorted from spleen or lymph node cells, collected before intestinal transplant. These TCRs come from a human donor who received an intestinal transplant.

The chain couples TRBV9 to TRBJ2-3, with TRBD2 identical over 9 bases. With V trimmed by 0 bases and J by 5 bases, 7 bases remained unmatched. The CDR3 covers 16 residues. Germline assignment: CDR1 SGDLS and CDR2 YYNGEE. In DNA, the CDR3 is TGTGCCAGCAGCGTAGGAGGCGGGGGGGCCCGAGATACGCAGTATTTT. Encoded protein: CASSVGGGGARDTQYF.

The rearrangement uses TRBV6-5 and TRBJ1-2; weak D call: TRBD1 (5 bases). The germline gives CDR1 MNHEY, CDR2 SVGAGI. Trimming cost V 6 bases and J 1 base, with 9 bases left between them. This CDR3 region has 13 residues. The CDR3 is CASSPGLNYGYTF. The CDR3, as DNA: TGTGCCAGCAGCCCGGGACTTAACTATGGCTACACCTTC.

This clone was observed once. The rearrangement links TRBV5-1 to TRBJ2-6, with D tentatively TRBD1 or TRBD2 (6 bases each). The length of the CDR3 is 17 residues. Germline values: CDR1 SGHRS, CDR2 YFSETQ. The V end lost 4 bases, the J end lost 0 bases, and 14 bases lay between the germline ends. For the CDR3, the DNA is TGCGCCAGCAGCCAGACGGGGGCGTCCTCTGGGGCCAACGTCCTGACTTTC. Translated, it gives CASSQTGASSGANVLTF.

This clone was recorded a few times. The chain couples TRBV6-4 to TRBJ1-5; D gene uncertain. Trimming took off 5 bases at V and 1 base at J, with 12 bases between the two ends. This CDR3 contains 15 residues. The germline gives CDR1 MRHNA, CDR2 SNTAGT. The CDR3 DNA follows: TGTGCCAGCAGTAAGGACCCCGGGAGCAATCAGCCCCAGCATTTT. Amino acids: CASSKDPGSNQPQHF.

V usage is TRBV27 and J usage is TRBJ1-6; possible D gene TRBD1, 5 bases. Germline V lookup: CDR1 MNHEY, CDR2 SMNVEV (reference sequence). Trimming pared 7 bases from V and 7 bases from J, leaving 14 bases between. This CDR3 region has 14 residues. The CDR3 sequence is CASTAGMDNSPLHF. The CDR3 DNA reads TGTGCCAGCACCGCAGGGATGGACAATTCACCCCTCCACTTT.

The chain links TRBV7-2 to TRBJ1-2; D is ambiguous. This CDR3 is built from 14 residues. Trimming shortened V by 5 bases and J by 4 bases, and 14 bases separated the two germline ends. Germline lookup yields CDR1 SGHTA and CDR2 FQGNSA. The CDR3 protein is CASSHPVQIYGYTF. CDR3 nucleotides: TGTGCCAGCAGCCACCCCGTACAGATCTATGGCTACACCTTC.

V usage is TRBV18 and J usage is TRBJ1-3, with D maybe TRBD1 (5 bases). V was cut by 0 bases and J by 0 bases, with 9 bases left in between. The V gene's germline CDR1 is KGHSH and CDR2 LQKENI. This CDR3 comprises 16 residues. The CDR3 coding sequence is TGTGCCAGCTCACCACCGGGGGGGAACTCTGGAAACACCATATATTTT. Residues: CASSPPGGNSGNTIYF.

The chain is built from TRBV19 and TRBJ2-7, with D tentatively TRBD1 (6 bases). The CDR3 is made up of 13 amino acids. The germline CDR1 and CDR2 sequences are LNHDA and SQIVND (reference sequence). V lost 9 bases, J lost 1 base, and 13 bases lay in between. The CDR3 sequence is CASQKGESYEQYF. The CDR3 region has the DNA TGTGCCAGCCAGAAGGGGGAGTCCTACGAGCAGTACTTC.

This sequence joins TRBV7-9 and TRBJ2-7; D is uncertain. Per the germline V gene, CDR1 is SEHNR and CDR2 is FQNEAQ (reference sequence). Trimming cost V 3 bases and J 6 bases, with 12 bases left between them. The CDR3 runs 13 residues. DNA for the CDR3: TGTGCCAGCAGCTTGAGGCAAACGGGCGAGCAGTACTTC. The encoded protein is CASSLRQTGEQYF.

This rearrangement joins TRBV2 to TRBJ1-4; maybe TRBD1 (5 bases). Between the trimmed V and J ends, which lost 6 bases and 0 bases, there was a span of 11 bases. The germline CDR1 and CDR2 sequences are SNHLY and FYNNEI. This CDR3 spans 15 amino acids. CDR3 loop: CASRRGAATNEKLFF. DNA of the CDR3: TGTGCCAGCAGGAGAGGGGCTGCAACTAATGAAAAACTGTTTTTT.

The genes are TRBV10-3 and TRBJ1-2; unclear D gene. Germline V gene sequence: CDR1 ENHRY, CDR2 SYGVKD. The CDR3 consists of 14 residues. Trimming removed 2 bases from V and 7 bases from J, with 14 bases in between. The DNA of the CDR3 is TGTGCCATCAGTGAGGTGGGAGCGACGGGTGGCTACACCTTC. Protein: CAISEVGATGGYTF.

V gene TRBV19 combines with J gene TRBJ2-6; a possible D gene is TRBD1 (6 bases). Trimming stripped 3 bases from V and 2 bases from J, with 11 bases between. The CDR3 length is 16 residues. Germline V gene lookup returns CDR1 LNHDA and CDR2 SQIVND (reference sequence). In DNA form, the CDR3 reads TGTGCCAGTAGTATGGTAGGGGGAGCTGGGGCCAACGTCCTGACTTTC. This gives the protein CASSMVGGAGANVLTF.

This chain connects TRBV2 to TRBJ1-5; D not certain. V dropped 5 bases and J dropped 5 bases, with 10 bases sitting between them. The CDR3 length is 13 residues. Per germline, CDR1 SNHLY and CDR2 FYNNEI. The CDR3 sequence: CASSYARDQPQHF. The DNA for the CDR3 is TGTGCCAGCAGTTACGCAAGGGATCAGCCCCAGCATTTT.

The chain couples TRBV18 to TRBJ2-7; TRBD2 aligns across 7 bases. The germline gives CDR1 KGHSH, CDR2 LQKENI. The CDR3 contains 17 residues. Trimming removed 3 bases from V and 0 bases from J; junction bases left unmatched: 11. CDR3 DNA sequence: TGTGCCAGCTCACCGGCCCTCGGGGGGTCGAGCTCCTACGAGCAGTACTTC. Protein: CASSPALGGSSSYEQYF.

This clone has more than one count but fewer than ten. The rearrangement joins TRBV6-1 to TRBJ2-7; D gene unclear. The germline CDR1 and CDR2 sequences are MNHNS and SASEGT. The V and J ends lost 4 bases and 4 bases respectively, with 11 bases between them. There are 13 residues in the CDR3. The chain's CDR3 is CASSATNLYEQYF. CDR3 nucleotides: TGTGCCAGCAGTGCCACGAATCTTTACGAGCAGTACTTC.

V is TRBV6-1 and J is TRBJ1-5; 8 bases line up with TRBD1. The ends lost 4 bases at V and 11 bases at J; junction bases unmatched: 4. This CDR3 spans 12 amino acids. Germline lookup yields CDR1 MNHNS and CDR2 SASEGT. This CDR3 reads CASSGRQGTQHF. As DNA, the CDR3 is TGTGCCAGCAGTGGTCGACAGGGGACCCAGCATTTT.

The rearrangement joins TRBV7-8 to TRBJ2-5, with 8 positions matching TRBD2. With 6 bases clipped from V and 5 bases from J, the junction kept 23 bases outside the gene matches. Germline CDR1 reads SGHVS; CDR2 reads FQNEAQ. The CDR3 covers 19 residues. The CDR3 DNA follows: TGTGCCAGCAGACCGCTCCCCCCTCTCTATGCGGGGGGTAGGGAGACCCAGTACTTC. This sequence encodes CASRPLPPLYAGGRETQYF.

Here the CDR3 reads CASSWGTSGRAYEQYF. The CDR3 DNA follows: TGTGCCAGCAGCTGGGGGACTAGCGGGCGGGCCTACGAGCAGTACTTC. V and J are TRBV7-9 and TRBJ2-7, with 12 bases that match TRBD2. From germline, CDR1 is SEHNR and CDR2 FQNEAQ (reference sequence). The J segment lost 2 bases and the V segment lost 4 bases, leaving 6 bases of the junction unmatched. The CDR3 is 16 residues long.

The rearrangement joins TRBV13 to TRBJ1-4; TRBD1 might be the D (5 bases). With 5 bases removed from V and 4 bases from J, the gap between germline ends came to 11 bases. Germline V lookup: CDR1 PRHDT, CDR2 FYEKMQ (reference sequence). This CDR3 spans 14 amino acids. CDR3 sequence reads: CASSRGDYNEKLFF. The CDR3 region has the DNA TGTGCCAGCAGCCGGGGGGACTATAATGAAAAACTGTTTTTT.

As for this clone: At one end the junction does not follow the germline gene, possibly because of a read error. The chain employs TRBV7-8 and TRBJ2-1; 9 nucleotides match TRBD1. Germline lookup yields CDR1 SGHVS and CDR2 FQNEAQ. The CDR3 totals 19 residues. In DNA, the CDR3 is TGTGCCAGCACCTTAAGACAGGGGGGGGCTGATAGCTCCTACAATGAGCAGTTCTTC. Amino acids: CASTLRQGGADSSYNEQFF.